These T cell receptor beta chains were read from a single sample in a study of tumor-infiltrating lymphocytes in localized non-small cell lung cancer. Here immunoSEQ multiplex PCR was the method, and the copy in TCRdb shows in-frame clones only, minus some. This table holds roughly 12,000 clones, 76% found once. What was sequenced was uninvolved lung tissue not adjacent to the tumor. These receptors originate from a human donor with non-small cell lung cancer. CDR3s include the opening cysteine and the closing phenylalanine or tryptophan. The D gene is left open where the match is weak. Clone size is given for some rows only: seen once, a few or many times, or a class if the clone is expanded.

cdr3_aa,cdr3_nt,j_call,clone_size,d_call,v_call
CASSQRGPGLHTGELFF,TGTGCCAGCAGCCAAAGGGGTCCGGGACTCCACACCGGGGAGCTGTTTTTT,TRBJ2-2,.,.,TRBV28
CSGVVSAGEQYF,TGCAGCGGCGTTGTTAGCGCGGGTGAGCAGTACTTC,TRBJ2-7,few,.,TRBV29-1
CASSVGVGTENSPLHF,TGTGCCAGCAGCGTAGGGGTGGGGACGGAGAATTCACCCCTCCACTTT,TRBJ1-6,few,.,TRBV9
CAWASGRTEAFF,TGTGCCTGGGCCTCAGGGCGAACTGAAGCTTTCTTT,TRBJ1-1,.,.,TRBV30
CASSLDRVPYEQYF,TGTGCCAGCAGCTTAGACAGGGTCCCCTACGAGCAGTACTTC,TRBJ2-7,.,.,TRBV7-9
CASSPNSLSWGGDTQYF,TGTGCCAGCAGCCCAAATTCCTTATCCTGGGGGGGGGATACGCAGTATTTT,TRBJ2-3,.,TRBD2,TRBV4-2
CASSPGPLDTQYF,TGTGCCAGCAGCCCGGGACCTTTGGATACGCAGTATTTT,TRBJ2-3,.,.,TRBV2
CAHNRDRGDYGYTF,TGTGCCCACAACCGGGACAGGGGTGACTATGGCTACACCTTC,TRBJ1-2,.,TRBD1,TRBV6-1
CAISEAGGLAKNIQYF,TGTGCCATCAGTGAGGCGGGGGGATTAGCCAAAAACATTCAGTACTTC,TRBJ2-4,.,TRBD2,TRBV10-3
CASSLTWPGRNPQFF,TGTGCCAGCAGCTTAACGTGGCCGGGACGGAACCCGCAGTTCTTC,TRBJ2-1,.,.,TRBV11-1
CASSQDQGREYGYTF,TGTGCCAGCAGCCAAGATCAGGGCAGGGAGTATGGCTACACCTTC,TRBJ1-2,.,.,TRBV4-2
CASSITDLGQPQHF,TGTGCCAGCTCGATTACCGATTTGGGTCAGCCCCAGCATTTT,TRBJ1-5,few,.,TRBV18
CASKMTRGYGYTF,TGTGCCAGTAAGATGACTCGAGGCTATGGCTACACCTTC,TRBJ1-2,.,.,TRBV19
CASSLWSGPNQPQHF,TGCGCCAGCAGCCTTTGGTCGGGTCCCAATCAGCCCCAGCATTTT,TRBJ1-5,.,.,TRBV5-1
CASSLPPGEDTEAFF,TGTGCCAGCAGCTTGCCGCCAGGGGAGGACACTGAAGCTTTCTTT,TRBJ1-1,once,.,TRBV5-4
CAWEQGIAYEQYF,TGTGCCTGGGAACAGGGCATAGCCTACGAGCAGTACTTC,TRBJ2-7,.,.,TRBV30
CASSDRGAVTEAFF,TGTGCCAGCAGCGACCGGGGGGCGGTCACTGAAGCTTTCTTT,TRBJ1-1,.,.,TRBV7-9
CASSLAYEQYF,TGTGCCAGCAGCTTGGCTTACGAGCAGTACTTC,TRBJ2-7,.,.,TRBV5-8